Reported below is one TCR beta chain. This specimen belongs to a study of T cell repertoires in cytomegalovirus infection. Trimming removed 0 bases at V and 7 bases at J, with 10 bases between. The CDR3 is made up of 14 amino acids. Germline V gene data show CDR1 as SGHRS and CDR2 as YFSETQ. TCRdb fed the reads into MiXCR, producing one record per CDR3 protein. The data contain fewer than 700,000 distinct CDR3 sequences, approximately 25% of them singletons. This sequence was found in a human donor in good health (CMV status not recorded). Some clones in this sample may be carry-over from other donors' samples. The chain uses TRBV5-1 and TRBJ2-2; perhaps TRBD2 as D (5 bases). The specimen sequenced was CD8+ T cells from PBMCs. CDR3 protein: CASSLVEGHGELFF. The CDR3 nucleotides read TGCGCCAGCAGCTTGGTCGAGGGTCACGGGGAGCTGTTTTTT.